Shown below are 32 T cell receptor beta chains from a single sample sequenced in a study of blood T cells in healthy people across ages. The authors ran a second PCR of about 7 to 11 cycles using a sample-barcoded 5' primer and a J-beta primer mix. From the 5' RACE reads, TCRdb called clonotypes with MiXCR, one entry per CDR3 protein. The top ten clones hold just under 9.5% of a sample with 750,000 or so distinct CDR3 sequences, 25% of them seen once. The same data also contributed to another study, on T cells of mothers and their children.

The sample taken for sequencing was blood. The receptors come from a boy between 10 and 17 years old in good health.

This clonotype was detected only a few times. This chain uses TRBV29-1 with TRBJ2-7, with D possibly matching TRBD1 (5 bases). The germline CDR1 and CDR2 sequences are SQVTM and ANQGSEA. The CDR3 has 14 residues. V was cut by 3 bases and J by 2 bases, with 14 bases left in between. The CDR3 coding sequence is TGCAGCGTTGATGGTGGGGAAGGGGCCTACGAGCAGTACTTC. As protein: CSVDGGEGAYEQYF.

This clonotype was seen ten or more times. The chain links TRBV28 to TRBJ1-4, with no clear D. Germline CDR1 reads MDHEN; CDR2 reads SYDVKM. The CDR3 spans 13 residues. V was shortened by 6 bases and J by 7 bases, with 12 bases between the two germline ends. The CDR3 reads CASSSRQTEKLFF. The DNA of the CDR3 is TGTGCCAGCAGCTCGAGGCAAACTGAAAAACTGTTTTTT.

Turning to this clonotype: At one end, the junction sequence differs from germline, possibly due to a read error. This rearrangement joins TRBV19 to TRBJ2-1; tentatively, D is TRBD2 (6 bases). Germline V gene sequence: CDR1 LNHDA, CDR2 SQIVND (reference sequence). This CDR3 spans 14 amino acids. As DNA, the CDR3 is TGTGCCAGTAGTATCCGGGACTCCCACAATGAGCAGTTCTTC. This translates into CASSIRDSHNEQFF. Full variable domain (rest looked up from reference TRBV19 and TRBJ2-1): DGGITQSPKYLFRKEGQNVTLSCEQNLNHDAMYWYRQDPGQGLRLIYYSQIVNDFQKGDIAEGYSVSREKKESFPLTVTSAQKNPTAFYLCASSIRDSHNEQFFGPGTRLTVL.

This clonotype was recorded at least ten times. CDR3 amino acids: CASSEQNTGELFF. DNA for the CDR3: TGCGCCAGCAGTGAACAGAACACCGGGGAGCTGTTTTTT. This chain uses TRBV10-1 with TRBJ2-2; D is ambiguous. CDR1 is WNHNN and CDR2 is SYGVQD in the germline V gene (reference sequence). With 3 bases removed from V and 1 base from J, the gap between germline ends came to 3 bases. The CDR3 is 13 residues long.

The chain uses TRBV19 and TRBJ2-3; D is ambiguous. The CDR3 has 14 amino acids. The germline V gene has CDR1 LNHDA and CDR2 SQIVND (reference sequence). Trimming took 4 bases from V and 3 from J, leaving 11 bases between them. CDR3 loop: CASSTLERTDTQYF. CDR3 coding DNA: TGTGCCAGTAGTACGCTCGAAAGGACAGATACGCAGTATTTT.

This clonotype came up once. The V call is TRBV4-3, the J call TRBJ1-3; TRBD1 aligns across 9 bases. The CDR3 loop spans 16 amino acids. V gave up 3 bases and J gave up 6 bases; unmatched junction bases: 9. Germline V CDR1 and CDR2: LGHNA, YSLEER. CDR3 in amino acids: CASSQTLGQGQNTIYF. The CDR3 DNA reads as TGCGCCAGCAGCCAGACCCTGGGACAGGGACAAAACACCATATATTTT.

V and J are TRBV19 and TRBJ2-1; 8 positions agree with TRBD2. The last part of the DNA fits TRBJ2-7 better; the J call may be wrong. This CDR3 has 14 residues. Germline values: CDR1 LNHDA, CDR2 SQIVND (reference sequence). DNA for the CDR3: TGTGCCAGTAGTATCTCGCGGGAGGTGGTCGAGCAGTACTTC. Protein sequence: CASSISREVVEQYF.

The J gene is TRBJ2-5, the V gene TRBV12-3 or TRBV12-4, with 7 positions matching TRBD1. The CDR3 has 17 amino acids. J was trimmed by 2 bases and V by 5 bases; bases with no gene match: 14. The CDR3 reads CASSPLFRTGKQETQYF. The DNA for the CDR3 is TGTGCCAGCAGTCCACTCTTTAGGACAGGCAAACAAGAGACCCAGTACTTC.

The sample holds a few counts of this clonotype. The V call is TRBV5-1, the J call TRBJ2-5, with D perhaps TRBD1 or TRBD2 (6 bases each). The CDR3 consists of 17 residues. With 3 bases removed from V and 0 bases from J, the gap between germline ends came to 18 bases. Germline V gives CDR1 SGHRS, CDR2 YFSETQ. The CDR3: CASSSGAGPTYQETQYF. CDR3 in DNA: TGCGCCAGCAGCTCGGGGGCGGGACCGACGTACCAAGAGACCCAGTACTTC.

This clonotype has a single count. The chain is built from TRBV2 and TRBJ2-1, with 13 positions matching TRBD2. CDR1 and CDR2 from the germline V gene are SNHLY and FYNNEI. V lost 7 bases, J lost 7 bases, and 4 bases stayed unmatched. The CDR3 is 14 residues long. The CDR3 bases are TGTGCCAGCAACGGACTAGCGGGAGTGAATGAGCAGTTCTTC. It yields the protein CASNGLAGVNEQFF.

This chain uses TRBV4-2 with TRBJ2-7; TRBD2 matches 12 bases. After removal of 4 bases from V and 3 bases from J, the junction contained 4 bases not matched to a gene. CDR3 length equals 15 residues. Germline lookup yields CDR1 LGHNA and CDR2 YNFKEQ. DNA for the CDR3: TGTGCCAGCAGCCCGACGACTAGCGGGAGCTACGAGCAGTACTTC. Its translation: CASSPTTSGSYEQYF.

The chain uses TRBV6-5 and TRBJ2-1, with D maybe TRBD2 (6 bases). The J call may be wrong; the DNA end is better matched by TRBJ2-5. The germline CDR1 and CDR2 sequences are MNHEY and SVGAGI. This CDR3 has 14 amino acids. Here the CDR3 DNA reads TGTGCCAGCAGACCAATAGCGGATCAAGAGACCCAGTACTTC. This codes for CASRPIADQETQYF.

J is TRBJ1-2 and V is TRBV6-2 or TRBV6-3; D gene ambiguous. The CDR3 sequence is 14 residues long. Per the germline V gene, CDR1 is MNHEY and CDR2 is SVGEGT. V lost 2 bases and J lost 8, with 15 bases in between. CDR3 in amino acids: CASSYDNRLRGYTF. CDR3 sequence (DNA): TGTGCCAGCAGTTACGATAACCGACTCCGGGGCTACACCTTC.

CDR3 sequence reads: CASSAVTRAIDEQYF. DNA for the CDR3: TGTGCCAGCAGTGCGGTGACTAGGGCTATCGACGAGCAGTACTTC. This chain connects TRBV2 to TRBJ2-7; D is perhaps TRBD2 (6 bases). Germline CDR1 is SNHLY and CDR2 is FYNNEI. Trimming cost V 4 bases and J 5 bases, with 18 bases left between them. This CDR3 spans 15 amino acids.

The gene calls are TRBV20-1 and TRBJ2-5, with 8 positions matching TRBD2. The J call may be wrong; the DNA end is better matched by TRBJ2-1. The length of the CDR3 is 16 residues. Per germline, CDR1 DFQATT and CDR2 SNEGSKA (reference sequence). The CDR3 here is CSASLAAGVRINEQFF. The CDR3 nucleotides are TGCAGTGCTAGTCTCGCAGCGGGAGTTCGCATCAATGAGCAGTTCTTC.

This clonotype has just a few counts. The chain is built from TRBV6-5 and TRBJ2-5; D possibly corresponds to TRBD2 (5 bases). V was pared by 0 bases and J by 4 bases, with 12 bases between. Germline CDR1 reads MNHEY; CDR2 reads SVGAGI. The CDR3 extends over 15 amino acids. In nucleotides, the CDR3 is TGTGCCAGCAGTTACTCAAGACTATTGGGAGAGACCCAGTACTTC. Amino acid sequence: CASSYSRLLGETQYF.

In DNA form, the CDR3 reads TGTGCCAGCAGTCCAATACACCTGACTCCTAGGGACAAAAACATTCAGTACTTC. Translating gives CASSPIHLTPRDKNIQYF. The rearrangement uses TRBV12-3 or TRBV12-4 and TRBJ2-4; D unresolved. Trimming left V 5 bases short and J 3 bases short, with 23 bases between. This CDR3 is 18 amino acids long.

This clonotype has more than one count but fewer than ten. The chain recombines TRBV27 with TRBJ2-1; D unresolved. CDR1 is MNHEY and CDR2 is SMNVEV in the germline V gene (reference sequence). V gave up 2 bases and J gave up 4 bases, with 6 bases separating them. This CDR3 has 13 amino acids. In nucleotides, the CDR3 is TGTGCCAGCAGTTTAACTATATACAATGAGCAGTTCTTC. This gives the protein CASSLTIYNEQFF.

The DNA for the CDR3 is TGTGCCACCAGGGGACAGGGGAAGGGCGGGGAGCTGTTTTTT. Protein sequence: CATRGQGKGGELFF. The V gene is TRBV19, the J gene TRBJ2-2, with TRBD1 matching 10 bases. Germline V gene lookup returns CDR1 LNHDA and CDR2 SQIVND (reference sequence). V was pared by 10 bases and J by 7 bases, with 9 bases of the junction left unmatched. The CDR3 runs 14 residues.

This chain uses TRBV28 with TRBJ2-1, with 7 bases that match TRBD1. V trimming: 2 bases; J trimming: 8 bases; junction bases outside the gene matches: 15. The germline V gene encodes CDR1 MDHEN and CDR2 SYDVKM. The CDR3 has 17 residues. The CDR3 reads CASSLGWRVDRVHEQFF. As DNA, the CDR3 is TGTGCCAGCAGTTTAGGTTGGCGGGTTGACAGGGTCCATGAGCAGTTCTTC.

This clonotype was seen a few times. This sequence joins TRBV7-2 and TRBJ2-7; 10 bases align to TRBD2. The DNA end lines up better with TRBJ2-1; the J call may be wrong. Germline V gene data show CDR1 as SGHTA and CDR2 as FQGNSA. This CDR3 comprises 16 residues. The DNA for the CDR3 is TGTGCCAGCAGCTTAGGGCCAGCGGGGGGGGACAATGAGCAGTTCTTC. It specifies CASSLGPAGGDNEQFF.

V usage is TRBV7-3 and J usage is TRBJ2-5; 8 nucleotides match TRBD1. Germline V lookup: CDR1 SGHTA, CDR2 FQGTGA. Trimming cost V 5 bases and J 5 bases; bases outside gene matches: 10. The CDR3 is 15 amino acids. Here the CDR3 reads CASSAFGQGAETQYF. The CDR3 coding sequence is TGTGCCAGCAGCGCCTTCGGGCAGGGGGCTGAGACCCAGTACTTC.

The sample holds a few counts of this clonotype. The J gene is TRBJ1-6, the V gene TRBV12-3 or TRBV12-4, with D unclear. This CDR3 is 15 amino acids long. V gave up 6 bases and J gave up 0 bases, with 9 bases separating them. The CDR3 here is CASSGGSSYNSPLHF. DNA for the CDR3: TGTGCCAGCAGCGGCGGTAGCTCCTATAATTCACCCCTCCACTTT.

This clonotype was counted only a few times. At one end the junction does not follow the germline gene, possibly because of a read error. The gene calls are TRBV6-5 and TRBJ2-7, with 8 positions matching TRBD1. This CDR3 has 16 residues. Germline assignment: CDR1 MNHEY and CDR2 SVGAGI. DNA of the CDR3: TGTGCCAGCAGCTACTTGGACAGGGTCAGCTCCTACGAGCAGTACTTC. Protein sequence: CASSYLDRVSSYEQYF.

The rearrangement links TRBV7-8 to TRBJ2-1; 11 nucleotides agree with TRBD2. The CDR3 extends over 19 amino acids. Trimming removed 2 bases from V and 7 bases from J; junction bases left unmatched: 16. Germline V CDR1 and CDR2: SGHVS, FQNEAQ. The CDR3 nucleotides are TGTGCCAGCAGCTTAATACAGGGGGAGCCTAGCGGGAGGTTTAATGAGCAGTTCTTC. Protein: CASSLIQGEPSGRFNEQFF. The variable domain in full, completed from reference TRBV7-8 and TRBJ2-1, reads GAGVSQSPRYKVAKRGQDVALRCDPISGHVSLFWYQQALGQGPEFLTYFQNEAQLDKSGLPSDRFFAERPEGSVSTLKIQRTQQEDSAVYLCASSLIQGEPSGRFNEQFFGPGTRLTVL.

This clonotype was detected only a few times. The chain combines TRBV12-3 or TRBV12-4 with TRBJ2-1; tentatively, D is TRBD2 (5 bases). There are 16 residues in the CDR3. With 4 bases removed from V and 0 bases from J, the gap between germline ends came to 13 bases. The CDR3 loop reads CASSSPSLSSYNEQFF. Here the CDR3 DNA reads TGTGCCAGCAGTTCTCCTAGCTTGAGCTCCTACAATGAGCAGTTCTTC.

This clonotype has a handful of counts. The rearrangement joins TRBV29-1 to TRBJ1-4; 10 bases are shared with TRBD1. This CDR3 comprises 21 residues. V gave up 0 bases and J gave up 0 bases; unmatched junction bases: 16. Germline lookup yields CDR1 SQVTM and CDR2 ANQGSEA. Written as DNA, the CDR3 is TGCAGCGTTGAAGATTATACGGTGCCCGGGACAGGGGCCGCAACTAATGAAAAACTGTTTTTT. Translating gives CSVEDYTVPGTGAATNEKLFF.

This clonotype was observed a handful of times. Relative to the germline gene, one junction end is altered; a read error may explain this. The rearrangement joins TRBV7-8 to TRBJ2-5, with TRBD2 identical over 11 bases. Per the germline V gene, CDR1 is SGHVS and CDR2 is FQNEAQ. The CDR3 is 18 residues long. DNA of the CDR3: TGCGCCAGCAGCTCAGACCCGGGACTAGCGGTAGAGTGGGTGACCCAGTACTTC. Translation gives CASSSDPGLAVEWVTQYF.

V and J are TRBV20-1 and TRBJ2-7; the D is unclear. Looked up from germline, CDR1 is DFQATT and CDR2 is SNEGSKA (reference sequence). This CDR3 has 12 amino acids. With 6 bases removed from V and 7 bases from J, the gap between germline ends came to 16 bases. CDR3 DNA: TGCAGTGCAGCCGGGCTCAACTCTGAGCAGTACTTC. Protein product: CSAAGLNSEQYF.

This clonotype was detected a few times. This sequence joins TRBV27 and TRBJ2-3; D might be TRBD2 (6 bases). CDR3 size: 15 residues. The ends were cut back, 5 bases at V and 2 bases at J, with 14 bases in the middle. From germline, CDR1 is MNHEY and CDR2 SMNVEV (reference sequence). CDR3 DNA: TGTGCCAGCAGTCGGGGACTCGAATCCACAGATACGCAGTATTTT. Its translation: CASSRGLESTDTQYF.

The rearrangement joins TRBV6-5 to TRBJ1-3; D is possibly TRBD1 (6 bases). CDR1 is MNHEY, CDR2 SVGAGI, per germline. Trimming pared 2 bases from V and 4 bases from J, leaving 12 bases between. The CDR3 has 15 amino acids. For the CDR3, the DNA is TGTGCCAGCAGTTACGTCGGGGACACCGGAAACACCATATATTTT. This translates into CASSYVGDTGNTIYF.

The J gene is TRBJ1-6, the V gene TRBV25-1, with D maybe TRBD1 (5 bases). Trimming took off 4 bases at V and 2 bases at J, with 15 bases between the two ends. CDR1 is MGHDK and CDR2 is SYGVNS in the germline V gene. The CDR3 length is 17 residues. Written as DNA, the CDR3 is TGTGCCAGCAGTGTCGATTCGGGGGAGCCCTATAATTCACCCCTCCACTTT. It translates to CASSVDSGEPYNSPLHF.